The 26 T cell receptor beta chains listed next were all sequenced from one sample in a study of early T cells in non-severe SARS-CoV-2 infection. From the 5' RACE reads, TCRdb called clonotypes with MiXCR, one entry per CDR3 protein. The sample lists over 45,000 distinct CDR3 sequences, 5.5% to 8.5% occurring once. This sample comprised whole blood, obtained at baseline. The receptors were gathered from an adult who was a healthcare worker with PCR-confirmed SARS-CoV-2 infection or an uninfected control (not recorded which).

At least ten counts were recorded for this clonotype. The chain has TRBV30 and TRBJ2-5; D may be TRBD1 (5 bases). The CDR3 consists of 11 residues. Germline values: CDR1 GTSNPN, CDR2 SVGIG (reference sequence). Trimming cost V 4 bases and J 4 bases, with 7 bases left between them. As DNA, the CDR3 is TGTGCCTGGACAGGGATAGAGACCCAGTACTTC. Protein product: CAWTGIETQYF.

The V call is TRBV19, the J call TRBJ1-2; a possible D gene is TRBD1 (5 bases). V was trimmed by 5 bases and J by 4 bases, leaving 11 bases between them. There are 13 residues in the CDR3. Germline lookup yields CDR1 LNHDA and CDR2 SQIVND (reference sequence). CDR3 protein: CASSVSDSYGYTF. The CDR3 nucleotides read TGTGCCAGTAGTGTTTCCGACAGCTATGGCTACACCTTC.

Many counts were recorded for this clonotype. CDR3 in amino acids: CASSTVLGNQPQHF. As DNA, the CDR3 is TGTGCCAGCAGTACGGTGTTGGGGAATCAGCCCCAGCATTTT. The V gene is TRBV2, the J gene TRBJ1-5; no reliable D call. The ends were cut back, 5 bases at V and 4 bases at J, with 12 bases in the middle. Per germline, CDR1 SNHLY and CDR2 FYNNEI. This CDR3 is 14 amino acids long.

This chain uses TRBV6-6 with TRBJ2-4, with D perhaps matching TRBD1 (6 bases). This CDR3 spans 15 amino acids. CDR1 is MNHNY, CDR2 SVGAGI, per germline (reference sequence). V lost 6 bases, J lost 4 bases, and 16 bases lay in between. The CDR3 region has the DNA TGTGCCAGCAGCTCCGACAGGCCAGGAAAAAACATTCAGTACTTC. Translating it yields CASSSDRPGKNIQYF.

This clonotype counts as medium-sized. The genes are TRBV29-1 and TRBJ2-7; TRBD2 is a possible D gene (6 bases). The CDR3 is 13 amino acids. Trimming took off 1 base at V and 2 bases at J, with 9 bases between the two ends. Looked up from germline, CDR1 is SQVTM and CDR2 is ANQGSEA. CDR3 protein: CSVEGGVAYEQYF. The CDR3 DNA reads as TGCAGCGTTGAAGGGGGGGTGGCCTACGAGCAGTACTTC.

This clonotype has at least ten counts. V and J are TRBV19 and TRBJ2-7; 8 bases are shared with TRBD1. The V gene's germline CDR1 is LNHDA and CDR2 SQIVND (reference sequence). V lost 5 bases to trimming and J lost 1 base; unmatched junction nucleotides: 4. The CDR3 length is 14 residues. The CDR3 bases are TGTGCCAGTAGTTCGCAGGGGGCATCCTACGAGCAGTACTTC. Encoded protein: CASSSQGASYEQYF.

This clonotype was recorded a few times. A read error may account for a junction end that differs from germline. The chain joins TRBV2 to TRBJ1-5; 7 positions match TRBD1. CDR1 and CDR2 from the germline V gene are SNHLY and FYNNEI. This CDR3 has 14 residues. Here the CDR3 reads CPSSLMDRRQPQHF. Here the CDR3 DNA reads TGTCCCAGCAGCCTAATGGACAGGCGTCAGCCCCAGCATTTT.

The V gene is TRBV7-2, the J gene TRBJ2-7, with a possible D match to TRBD2 (6 bases). The CDR3 length is 15 residues. Trimming left V 5 bases short and J 0 bases short, with 14 bases between. Germline assignment: CDR1 SGHTA and CDR2 FQGNSA. DNA of the CDR3: TGTGCCAGCAGCCCCCTTCACGGGGGCTCCTACGAGCAGTACTTC. Translating it yields CASSPLHGGSYEQYF.

This clonotype was seen repeatedly, ten times or more. The CDR3 spells CASSSGGTDTQYF. In DNA, the CDR3 is TGTGCCAGCAGCTCGGGGGGCACAGATACGCAGTATTTT. V gene TRBV7-6 combines with J gene TRBJ2-3, with a possible D match to TRBD2 (6 bases). Per germline, CDR1 SGHVS and CDR2 FNYEAQ. The CDR3 is made up of 13 amino acids. Trimming took 4 bases from V and 1 from J, leaving 6 bases between them.

Only a few counts were recorded for this clonotype. The V call is TRBV9, the J call TRBJ2-1, with 8 bases lining up with TRBD2. The V and J ends lost 0 bases and 6 bases, in that order; junction bases with no gene match: 5. Germline V lookup: CDR1 SGDLS, CDR2 YYNGEE. This CDR3 has 15 residues. The CDR3 spells CASSVGIAGSNEQFF. The CDR3 DNA reads as TGTGCCAGCAGCGTAGGGATAGCGGGGTCCAATGAGCAGTTCTTC.

Comments on this clonotype: At one end the junction does not follow the germline gene, possibly because of a read error. The chain carries TRBV3-1 and TRBJ2-7; possibly TRBD1 for D (5 bases). Germline V gene sequence: CDR1 LGHDT, CDR2 YNNKEL (reference sequence). The length of the CDR3 is 15 residues. As DNA, the CDR3 is TGTGCCAGCAGCCACCCACAACAGGTACCCTACGAGCAGTACTTT. It is translated as CASSHPQQVPYEQYF.

V gene TRBV7-2 combines with J gene TRBJ2-7, with D perhaps matching TRBD1 (5 bases). V gave up 6 bases and J gave up 7 bases, with 16 bases separating them. The CDR3 runs 13 residues. Germline CDR1 and CDR2: SGHTA and FQGNSA. CDR3 DNA: TGTGCCAGCAGTTGGGGCACTTCTCGAGAGCAGTACTTC. Translated: CASSWGTSREQYF.

This clonotype was detected only a few times. The V gene is TRBV5-4, the J gene TRBJ2-1, with D possibly TRBD1 on 7 matching bases. Trimming removed 4 bases at V and 5 bases at J, with 19 bases between. CDR3 size: 16 residues. Looked up from germline, CDR1 is SGHNT and CDR2 is YYREEE (reference sequence). The CDR3 region is CASSRGGAGGNNEQFF. CDR3 DNA sequence: TGTGCCAGCAGCAGAGGCGGGGCAGGGGGAAACAATGAGCAGTTCTTC.

Details on this clonotype: A much more abundant neighbour one base away suggests this may be a read error. The gene calls are TRBV6-5 and TRBJ1-2; D perhaps matches TRBD1 (5 bases). CDR1 is MNHEY, CDR2 SVGAGI, per germline. The CDR3 spans 14 residues. This chain's CDR3 is CASSYVGGLYGHTF. Written as DNA, the CDR3 is TGTGCCAGCAGTTACGTTGGGGGACTCTATGGCCACACCTTC.

This clonotype was picked up many times. The rearrangement joins TRBV20-1 to TRBJ2-3, with 9 positions matching TRBD1. The CDR3 is made up of 13 amino acids. CDR1 DFQATT and CDR2 SNEGSKA come from the germline V gene (reference sequence). The V gene end was trimmed by 3 bases and the J gene end by 4 bases; junction bases not matched to a gene: 2. CDR3 DNA sequence: TGCAGTGCTAGGGACAGGGGCGCAGATACGCAGTATTTT. It translates to CSARDRGADTQYF.

At least ten counts were recorded for this clonotype. The rearrangement uses TRBV15 and TRBJ1-1; D gene unclear. The CDR3 totals 13 residues. With 4 bases removed from V and 6 bases from J, the gap between germline ends came to 12 bases. Germline values: CDR1 LNHNV, CDR2 YYDKDF (reference sequence). CDR3 bases: TGTGCCACCAGCACGAACAGAGAGTCTGAAGCTTTCTTT. Translating it yields CATSTNRESEAFF.

This chain joins TRBV18 and TRBJ2-3; TRBD2 is a possible D gene (5 bases). V lost 3 bases, J lost 2 bases, and 12 bases lay in between. The CDR3 is made up of 15 amino acids. In germline, CDR1 is KGHSH, CDR2 LQKENI. This CDR3 reads CASSPFTGSTDTQYF. The CDR3 bases are TGTGCCAGCTCACCCTTCACGGGGTCCACAGATACGCAGTATTTT.

This clonotype occurred many times. V and J are TRBV5-1 and TRBJ2-7, with D possibly called TRBD1 or TRBD2 (5 bases each). This CDR3 contains 14 residues. The V gene's germline CDR1 is SGHRS and CDR2 YFSETQ. The V end lost 7 bases, the J end lost 5 bases, and 19 bases lay between the germline ends. The CDR3 loop reads CASSRGSSADEQYF. The CDR3 DNA reads as TGCGCCAGCTCCCGGGGCTCCTCGGCCGACGAGCAGTACTTC.

This clonotype has ten or more counts. CDR3 nucleotides: TGCAGCGCTAATCAGGGGGACGAAAACACCATATATTTT. Its translation is CSANQGDENTIYF. This chain joins TRBV29-1 and TRBJ1-3; 7 nucleotides align to TRBD1. The CDR3 is 13 residues long. Looked up from germline, CDR1 is SQVTM and CDR2 is ANQGSEA. The junction had 9 bases not matched to a gene; V was cut back by 7 bases and J by 6 bases.

This clonotype was recorded a few times. The chain uses TRBV11-3 and TRBJ1-5, with D possibly being TRBD1 (5 bases). V lost 0 bases to trimming and J lost 0 bases, with 12 bases between them. This CDR3 has 17 residues. The germline CDR1 and CDR2 sequences are SGHNT and YENEEA. The CDR3: CASSLESLTDSNQPQHF. In DNA form, the CDR3 reads TGTGCCAGCAGCTTAGAATCGTTGACAGATAGCAATCAGCCCCAGCATTTT.

This clonotype showed up many times. This rearrangement joins TRBV11-2 to TRBJ2-5; TRBD2 might be the D (5 bases). The length of the CDR3 is 15 residues. CDR1 and CDR2 (germline): SGHAT, FQNNGV. V was pared by 4 bases and J by 0 bases, with 12 bases between. DNA for the CDR3: TGTGCCAGCAGCTACACCCAGGACTACCAAGAGACCCAGTACTTC. This sequence encodes CASSYTQDYQETQYF.

This clonotype was seen at least ten times. The chain has TRBV27 and TRBJ2-7; D call uncertain. Trimming took 0 bases from V and 2 from J, leaving 5 bases between them. CDR3 length equals 13 residues. Looked up from germline, CDR1 is MNHEY and CDR2 is SMNVEV (reference sequence). The CDR3 bases are TGTGCCAGCAGTTTATCGTACCCCTACGAGCAGTACTTC. This encodes CASSLSYPYEQYF.

This clonotype occurred a few times. The J gene is TRBJ2-5, the V gene TRBV11-2; a possible D gene is TRBD2 (5 bases). The CDR3 covers 12 residues. Germline V gene lookup returns CDR1 SGHAT and CDR2 FQNNGV. V lost 4 bases, J lost 11 bases, and 14 bases lay in between. The CDR3 nucleotides read TGTGCCAGCAGCTCCCTAGCACTAGGGCAGTACTTC. Protein product: CASSSLALGQYF.

This clonotype was seen only a few times. V usage is TRBV3-1 and J usage is TRBJ1-1; D remains unclear. With 4 bases removed from V and 3 bases from J, the gap between germline ends came to 12 bases. Germline V CDR1 and CDR2: LGHDT, YNNKEL (reference sequence). The CDR3 loop spans 14 amino acids. Written as DNA, the CDR3 is TGTGCCAGCAGCCTACGGACGGTAGACACTGAAGCTTTCTTT. Translation: CASSLRTVDTEAFF.

The CDR3 region is CASSLGAGAFMNTEAFF. The CDR3 DNA follows: TGTGCCAGCAGCTTAGGGGCAGGGGCTTTCATGAACACTGAAGCTTTCTTT. This chain connects TRBV7-2 to TRBJ1-1, with a tentative D call TRBD1 (6 bases). CDR3 size: 17 residues. Germline CDR1 is SGHTA and CDR2 is FQGNSA. Deletions cut 1 base from V and 0 bases from J, with 15 bases between.

This clonotype has a count of ten or more. The V call is TRBV19, the J call TRBJ2-3; 7 bases line up with TRBD1. In germline, CDR1 is LNHDA, CDR2 SQIVND (reference sequence). This CDR3 contains 14 residues. V dropped 8 bases and J dropped 0; count of bases not matched to a gene: 5. CDR3 sequence (DNA): TGTGCCAGTCTGGGACAGCATAGCACAGATACGCAGTATTTT. It translates to CASLGQHSTDTQYF. The full variable domain, with the rest looked up from reference TRBV19 and TRBJ2-3, is DGGITQSPKYLFRKEGQNVTLSCEQNLNHDAMYWYRQDPGQGLRLIYYSQIVNDFQKGDIAEGYSVSREKKESFPLTVTSAQKNPTAFYLCASLGQHSTDTQYFGPGTRLTVL.